A single sample is the source of the 5 T cell receptor beta chains below, sequenced in a study of blood T cell repertoires in COVID-19. The data were produced by immunoSEQ multiplex PCR, yet TCRdb's version contains in-frame clones alone and is incomplete. In the table there are approximately 250,000 clones, about 82% of which are singletons. The sequencing input was peripheral blood. The receptor set was obtained from a man aged 45 to 65 with COVID-19, enrolled during active disease.

V and J are TRBV6-1 and TRBJ2-5, with D tentatively TRBD2 (6 bases). CDR3 length equals 14 residues. The germline CDR1 and CDR2 sequences are MNHNS and SASEGT. Trimming took off 3 bases at V and 1 base at J, with 9 bases between the two ends. Written as DNA, the CDR3 is TGTGCCAGCAGTGATACCGGGGGCCAAGAGACCCAGTACTTC. As protein: CASSDTGGQETQYF.

This chain joins TRBV28 and TRBJ1-1, with D perhaps matching TRBD1 (5 bases). Trimming cost V 5 bases and J 7 bases, with 8 bases left between them. Per germline, CDR1 MDHEN and CDR2 SYDVKM. The CDR3 is made up of 11 amino acids. CDR3 sequence: CASSQGIEAFF. CDR3 DNA: TGTGCCAGCAGTCAGGGAATTGAAGCTTTCTTT.

The chain recombines TRBV27 with TRBJ1-3, with unresolved D. CDR3 length: 13 amino acids. Germline CDR1 and CDR2: MNHEY and SMNVEV (reference sequence). The V and J ends lost 3 bases and 3 bases respectively, with 6 bases between them. The CDR3 DNA follows: TGTGCCAGCAGTTTTGTCGGTGGAAACACCATATATTTT. Its protein is CASSFVGGNTIYF.

In this sample, this clone turned up many times. This chain joins TRBV2 and TRBJ1-1; D is perhaps TRBD1 (5 bases). The V end lost 5 bases, the J end lost 6 bases, and 13 bases lay between the germline ends. The CDR3 has 13 residues. Germline V gene lookup returns CDR1 SNHLY and CDR2 FYNNEI. CDR3 nucleotides: TGTGCCAGCAGTATCCAGGGATTGGCTGAAGCTTTCTTT. Translation: CASSIQGLAEAFF.

There are a few counts of this clone. The V call is TRBV7-3, the J call TRBJ1-5; D uncertain. CDR3 length: 13 residues. Germline CDR1 is SGHTA and CDR2 is FQGTGA. V was clipped by 0 bases and J by 5 bases, with 5 bases between them. This chain's CDR3 is CASSLTRDQPQHF. CDR3 sequence (DNA): TGTGCCAGCAGCTTAACGAGGGATCAGCCCCAGCATTTT.